A single sample gave rise to the 11 T cell receptor beta chains below, sequenced in a study of blood T cell repertoires in COVID-19. The repertoire was sequenced with immunoSEQ multiplex PCR; TCRdb's copy has only in-frame clones and lacks some. The data contain roughly 240,000 clones, 86% of them singletons. Sample: PBMCs or T cells enriched from blood (not recorded which). The origin of the receptors is a woman between 45 and 65 years old who had recovered from COVID-19.

J is TRBJ2-5 and V is TRBV6-2 or TRBV6-3, with D maybe TRBD2 (6 bases). The CDR3 covers 16 residues. Trimming stripped 0 bases from V and 4 bases from J, with 15 bases between. CDR1 MNHEY and CDR2 SVGEGT come from the germline V gene. CDR3 coding DNA: TGTGCCAGCAGTTACTCGTCCGGGGGTTCCAGAGAGACCCAGTACTTC. This gives the protein CASSYSSGGSRETQYF.

V gene TRBV18 combines with J gene TRBJ1-2, with 11 nucleotides matching TRBD1. V was pared by 6 bases and J by 8 bases, with 8 bases of the junction left unmatched. Germline V gene data show CDR1 as KGHSH and CDR2 as LQKENI. This CDR3 has 14 residues. For the CDR3, the DNA is TGTGCCAGCTCTCCCGGACAGGGGGCGCGAGGCTACACCTTC. Its translation is CASSPGQGARGYTF.

The chain joins TRBV30 to TRBJ1-2; 8 bases map to TRBD1. Germline V gene lookup returns CDR1 GTSNPN and CDR2 SVGIG (reference sequence). Trimming cost V 7 bases and J 8 bases; bases outside gene matches: 12. CDR3 length: 13 amino acids. CDR3 DNA: TGTGCCTCCGAGGACAGGGCTAATACGGGCTACACCTTC. It encodes CASEDRANTGYTF. Drawing the rest from reference TRBV30 and TRBJ1-2, the complete variable domain is SQTIHQWPATLVQPVGSPLSLECTVEGTSNPNLYWYRQAAGRGLQLLFYSVGIGQISSEVPQNLSASRPQDRQFILSSKKLLLSDSGFYLCASEDRANTGYTFGSGTRLTVV.

Concerning this clone: Other DNA sequences in this sample translate to the same CDR3. This chain links TRBV24-1 with TRBJ2-2, with unresolved D. CDR3 length: 15 residues. The V gene lost 3 bases and the J gene lost 0 bases, with 7 bases spanning the gap. Germline lookup yields CDR1 KGHDR and CDR2 SFDVKD. CDR3 in amino acids: CATSDPGTNTGELFF. For the CDR3, the DNA is TGTGCCACCAGTGATCCAGGAACGAACACCGGGGAGCTGTTTTTT.

The gene calls are TRBV4-1 and TRBJ2-1; TRBD2 aligns across 14 bases. V shed 0 bases, J shed 8 bases, and the junction held 6 bases outside the gene matches. CDR3 size: 17 residues. Per germline, CDR1 MGHRA and CDR2 YSYEKL. The CDR3 sequence: CASSQDKGLAGADEQFF. CDR3 nucleotides: TGCGCCAGCAGCCAAGATAAGGGACTAGCGGGAGCCGATGAGCAGTTCTTC.

The chain carries TRBV11-2 and TRBJ2-5; 9 nucleotides line up with TRBD2. The CDR3 consists of 16 residues. Trimming cost V 1 base and J 5 bases; bases outside gene matches: 8. Germline loops: CDR1 SGHAT, CDR2 FQNNGV. CDR3 region: CASSLGGLAGLETQYF. CDR3 nucleotides: TGTGCCAGCAGCTTAGGTGGGCTAGCGGGACTGGAGACCCAGTACTTC.

The chain joins TRBV7-3 to TRBJ2-7, with a weak D call TRBD2 (6 bases). Trimming removed 0 bases at V and 7 bases at J, with 13 bases between. This CDR3 has 14 amino acids. The germline V gene encodes CDR1 SGHTA and CDR2 FQGTGA. DNA for the CDR3: TGTGCCAGCAGCTTAACAGGCGCTAGCGATGAGCAGTACTTC. It translates to CASSLTGASDEQYF.

The table lists this clone with a count of one. The rearrangement uses TRBV5-6 and TRBJ2-7, with 11 bases that match TRBD1. V dropped 0 bases and J dropped 3; count of bases not matched to a gene: 5. The length of the CDR3 is 16 residues. Germline CDR1 is SGHDT and CDR2 is YYEEEE. CDR3 sequence (DNA): TGTGCCAGCAGCTTGGGCATAGGGACAGGGGGCTACGAGCAGTACTTC. Translating gives CASSLGIGTGGYEQYF.

This sequence joins TRBV11-2 and TRBJ1-2; no clear D gene. V was clipped by 4 bases and J by 3 bases, with 6 bases between them. This CDR3 contains 12 residues. Germline V lookup: CDR1 SGHAT, CDR2 FQNNGV. Written as DNA, the CDR3 is TGTGCCAGCAGCTCCCGGTACTATGGCTACACCTTC. Translation: CASSSRYYGYTF.

The chain is built from TRBV25-1 and TRBJ2-7; D is perhaps TRBD2 (6 bases). Germline-derived CDR1 and CDR2 are MGHDK and SYGVNS. Trimming took 3 bases from V and 0 from J, leaving 15 bases between them. The CDR3 has 16 amino acids. The DNA of the CDR3 is TGTGCCAGCAGTGATTCCCTTGGGGGAGGCTCCTACGAGCAGTACTTC. Protein sequence: CASSDSLGGGSYEQYF.

In its sample, this clone was seen once. The chain carries TRBV15 and TRBJ2-3; 9 bases match TRBD1. Trimming cost V 10 bases and J 5 bases; bases outside gene matches: 10. This CDR3 has 14 residues. Per germline, CDR1 LNHNV and CDR2 YYDKDF (reference sequence). As DNA, the CDR3 is TGTGCCATAGCCGCGGGACAGGGCTTAGATACGCAGTATTTT. Its protein is CAIAAGQGLDTQYF.